Following are 4 T cell receptor beta chains from one sample sequenced in a study of T cells in Graves' hyperthyroidism and ophthalmopathy (dated by TCRdb to the late 2010s). Library method: multiplex PCR. Reads for this sample came from an Illumina HiSeq 2000. Amplification of TCR beta CDR3 regions was carried out from RNA transcripts. A first-round RT-PCR of the TCR CDR3 used the HTBI primer set with the Qiagen OneStep RT-PCR kit. TCRdb cleaned the public reads at Q25 with fastp, built clones with MiXCR and kept in-frame beta chains. Every entry covers one CDR3 protein and lists the most common genes and DNA from its rows. Recorded for this sample are approximately 400,000 distinct CDR3 sequences; 15% of them occurred a single time. The ten top clones hold around a third of the sample. Sequencing used blood. The origin of the receptors is a woman in her 30s with Graves' hyperthyroidism.

In DNA, the CDR3 is TGTGCCAGCAGTCCGCGGTTCGGAGATACGCAGTATTTT. This translates into CASSPRFGDTQYF. The chain combines TRBV28 with TRBJ2-3; D is uncertain. The CDR3 sequence is 13 residues long. Per germline, CDR1 MDHEN and CDR2 SYDVKM. V lost 5 bases and J lost 5, with 11 bases in between.

This clonotype has a count of ten or more. V is TRBV6-1 and J is TRBJ2-7, with D possibly TRBD1 on 6 matching bases. The V end lost 5 bases, the J end lost 3 bases, and 14 bases lay between the germline ends. Germline V lookup: CDR1 MNHNS, CDR2 SASEGT. The CDR3 runs to 14 residues. DNA of the CDR3: TGTGCCAGCAGTTTAACCGGACAGCTCTACGAGCAGTACTTC. Protein product: CASSLTGQLYEQYF.

This clonotype occurred many times. V gene TRBV28 combines with J gene TRBJ2-5; D not resolved. Between the trimmed V and J ends, which lost 1 base and 5 bases, there was a span of 5 bases. CDR1 MDHEN and CDR2 SYDVKM come from the germline V gene. The CDR3 has 12 amino acids. DNA for the CDR3: TGTGCCAGCAGTTTATTCGGGGAGACCCAGTACTTC. Protein product: CASSLFGETQYF.

This clonotype was recorded at least ten times. The chain recombines TRBV3-1 with TRBJ1-1; D possibly corresponds to TRBD1 (6 bases). The CDR3 loop spans 12 amino acids. In germline, CDR1 is LGHDT, CDR2 YNNKEL (reference sequence). The V gene lost 6 bases and the J gene lost 8 bases, with 13 bases spanning the gap. The CDR3 loop reads CASSPGAHEAFF. The CDR3 DNA is TGTGCCAGCAGTCCGGGGGCGCACGAAGCTTTCTTT. Drawing the rest from reference TRBV3-1 and TRBJ1-1, the complete variable domain is DTAVSQTPKYLVTQMGNDKSIKCEQNLGHDTMYWYKQDSKKFLKIMFSYNNKELIINETVPNRFSPKSPDKAHLNLHINSLELGDSAVYFCASSPGAHEAFFGQGTRLTVV.